This TCR beta chain was captured by sequencing in a study of beta chain features in type 1 diabetes. Notes on the study in general: Whatever favoring of shorter templates PCR might show would apply equally to patients and controls. When cDNA is sequenced, cells with high TCR expression could be over-represented.

A note on this clone: Its antigen is not known.

Each of the CD4+ naive, central memory, regulatory and stem cell-like memory populations was sorted via CD45RO/CCR7/CD25/CD127/CD95/CD27. The entirety of the isolated RNA underwent reverse transcription, so expressed TCRB transcripts were sequenced. Produced via immunoSEQ multiplex PCR; TCRdb's table is partial and in-frame only. The repertoire holds around 500,000 clones, with over 25% as singletons. Trimming shortened V by 3 bases and J by 1 base, and 10 bases separated the two germline ends. This CDR3 contains 15 residues. The germline CDR1 and CDR2 sequences are PRHDT and FYEKMQ (reference sequence).

The chain links TRBV13 to TRBJ2-1; tentative D call: TRBD2 (6 bases). This TCR was recovered from a man aged 18 to 29 in good health. Sequenced sample: naive CD4+ T cells from blood. CDR3 amino acids: CASSFPRESYNEQFF. In DNA form, the CDR3 reads TGTGCCAGCAGCTTCCCACGGGAGTCCTACAATGAGCAGTTCTTC.